The 14 T cell receptor beta chains given below trace back to one sample, sequenced in a study of blood T cell repertoires in COVID-19. Generated by immunoSEQ multiplex PCR, the TCRdb table keeps only in-frame clones and is missing some. The repertoire holds 130,000 to 150,000 clones, with over 80% as singletons. Sequencing was performed on peripheral blood. These receptors were collected from a man older than 75 with acute or convalescent COVID-19.

The gene calls are TRBV27 and TRBJ1-3, with no clear D. The CDR3 contains 14 residues. From germline, CDR1 is MNHEY and CDR2 SMNVEV (reference sequence). V lost 6 bases and J 0 bases, leaving 9 bases between the germline ends. CDR3 nucleotide sequence: TGTGCCAGCAGCAGGTCCTACTCTGGAAACACCATATATTTT. As protein: CASSRSYSGNTIYF.

The gene calls are TRBV29-1 and TRBJ2-5, with a weak D call TRBD1 (5 bases). The CDR3 spans 15 residues. V was cut by 6 bases and J by 0 bases, with 17 bases left in between. CDR1 SQVTM and CDR2 ANQGSEA come from the germline V gene. This CDR3 reads CSVLNRNRNQETQYF. For the CDR3, the DNA is TGCAGCGTCCTGAACAGGAACCGAAACCAAGAGACCCAGTACTTC.

The rearrangement links TRBV6-5 to TRBJ2-5; 7 bases are shared with TRBD2. The CDR3 extends over 15 amino acids. Germline CDR1 is MNHEY and CDR2 is SVGAGI. Trimming cost V 6 bases and J 5 bases; bases outside gene matches: 12. The CDR3 is CASSDGGRAVETQYF. Here the CDR3 DNA reads TGTGCCAGCAGCGATGGGGGGAGGGCCGTTGAGACCCAGTACTTC.

The chain has TRBV6-5 and TRBJ1-5; 7 bases are shared with TRBD1. J lost 0 bases, V lost 8 bases, and 7 bases had no gene match. The CDR3 totals 15 residues. Germline values: CDR1 MNHEY, CDR2 SVGAGI. CDR3 amino acids: CASGKRTGSNQPQHF. In nucleotides, the CDR3 is TGTGCCAGCGGAAAAAGGACAGGTAGCAATCAGCCCCAGCATTTT.

The rearrangement joins TRBV11-3 to TRBJ1-1, with 7 positions matching TRBD1. The length of the CDR3 is 16 residues. Germline trimming cut 5 bases from V and 4 bases from J; bases unmatched to any gene: 13. Germline lookup yields CDR1 SGHNT and CDR2 YENEEA. CDR3 DNA sequence: TGTGCCAGCAGCCAGGGACAGACGGGAAGGGGCACTGAAGCTTTCTTT. Its translation: CASSQGQTGRGTEAFF.

This clone was recorded a few times. The chain uses TRBV29-1 and TRBJ2-5, with TRBD1 matching 9 bases. CDR3 size: 13 residues. CDR1 and CDR2 from the germline V gene are SQVTM and ANQGSEA. The V segment lost 8 bases and the J segment 2 bases; nucleotides outside the gene matches: 6. The CDR3: CSLTGGPQETQYF. In DNA form, the CDR3 reads TGCAGCCTCACAGGGGGCCCTCAAGAGACCCAGTACTTC.

As to this clone: This sequence may be a read error, since a much larger clone differs from it by one base. The chain links TRBV14 to TRBJ2-3; D is uncertain. The V and J ends lost 2 bases and 3 bases respectively, with 3 bases between them. There are 12 residues in the CDR3. Germline assignment: CDR1 SGHDN and CDR2 FVKESK. CDR3 DNA: TGTGCCAGCAGCCAATTAACAGATACGCAGTATTTT. It translates to CASSQLTDTQYF.

This chain uses TRBV5-1 with TRBJ2-3; TRBD1 agrees at 8 bases. The germline V gene encodes CDR1 SGHRS and CDR2 YFSETQ. Trimming removed 4 bases from V and 6 bases from J; junction bases left unmatched: 10. This CDR3 spans 15 amino acids. The CDR3 coding sequence is TGCGCCAGCAGCGCGGGTCAGGGGGCGAGGGATACGCAGTATTTT. It encodes CASSAGQGARDTQYF.

The rearrangement uses TRBV3-1 (or the pseudogene TRBV3-2) and TRBJ2-2; 7 bases fit TRBD2. CDR3 length equals 16 residues. V was pared by 1 base and J by 4 bases, with 6 bases of the junction left unmatched. From germline, CDR1 is LGHDT and CDR2 YNNKEL (reference sequence). CDR3 protein: CASSQGPAGATGELFF. In DNA form, the CDR3 reads TGTGCCAGCAGCCAAGGTCCGGCGGGAGCCACCGGGGAGCTGTTTTTT.

The chain has TRBV14 and TRBJ1-1, with TRBD1 matching 9 bases. The trim removed 3 bases at V and 5 bases at J, leaving 4 bases unmatched. This CDR3 comprises 14 residues. Germline CDR1 SGHDN, CDR2 FVKESK. In DNA, the CDR3 is TGTGCCAGCAGCCAGGGACAGGGAGGAACTGAAGCTTTCTTT. This translates into CASSQGQGGTEAFF.

The rearrangement uses TRBV27 and TRBJ2-1; TRBD1 is a possible D gene (5 bases). This CDR3 has 17 amino acids. The V and J ends lost 3 bases and 1 base respectively, with 16 bases between them. CDR1 is MNHEY and CDR2 is SMNVEV in the germline V gene (reference sequence). In DNA form, the CDR3 reads TGTGCCAGCAGTTTCGCTCAGGGATATCGTTCCTACAATGAGCAGTTCTTC. This sequence encodes CASSFAQGYRSYNEQFF.

The chain joins TRBV5-1 to TRBJ2-7; 13 bases map to TRBD2. The germline V gene has CDR1 SGHRS and CDR2 YFSETQ. V trimming: 0 bases; J trimming: 6 bases; junction bases outside the gene matches: 6. The CDR3 is 16 residues long. CDR3 bases: TGCGCCAGCAGCTTGGCCACTAGCGGGGGGGCACGCGAGCAGTACTTC. Protein: CASSLATSGGAREQYF.

This rearrangement joins TRBV11-2 to TRBJ2-1, with D possibly matching TRBD2 (5 bases). The V end lost 3 bases, the J end lost 1 base, and 7 bases lay between the germline ends. This CDR3 region has 14 residues. Germline-derived CDR1 and CDR2 are SGHAT and FQNNGV. Here the CDR3 DNA reads TGTGCCAGCAGCTTTAGGACTTCCTACAATGAGCAGTTCTTC. This encodes CASSFRTSYNEQFF. Drawing the rest from reference TRBV11-2 and TRBJ2-1, the complete variable domain is EAGVAQSPRYKIIEKRQSVAFWCNPISGHATLYWYQQILGQGPKLLIQFQNNGVVDDSQLPKDRFSAERLKGVDSTLKIQPAKLEDSAVYLCASSFRTSYNEQFFGPGTRLTVL.

The V call is TRBV4-2, the J call TRBJ2-7; D not certain. Trimming stripped 1 base from V and 7 bases from J, with 11 bases between. The CDR3 length is 13 residues. CDR1 and CDR2 (germline): LGHNA, YNFKEQ. The CDR3 region is CASSQVIGGEQYF. DNA for the CDR3: TGTGCCAGCAGCCAAGTTATCGGCGGTGAGCAGTACTTC.